What follows are 30 T cell receptor beta chains derived from one specimen sequenced in a study of shared clonotypes between healthy human individuals. Sequencing was performed with immunoSEQ multiplex PCR; in TCRdb, only in-frame clones are kept and a portion is missing. Among fewer than 200,000 clones, approximately 61% were seen once, and the ten largest hold around 9.3%. The sequenced material came from memory CD4+ T cells sorted from blood. Stated subset: CD45RA-negative fraction. The receptors stem from a young man in good health.

The chain is built from TRBV4-3 and TRBJ1-1; D is undetermined. The V gene lost 0 bases and the J gene lost 3 bases, with 14 bases spanning the gap. Germline V gene data show CDR1 as LGHNA and CDR2 as YSLEER. The CDR3 has 16 amino acids. CDR3 residues: CASSQEGTALHTEAFF. DNA for the CDR3: TGCGCCAGCAGCCAAGAGGGCACCGCTTTGCACACTGAAGCTTTCTTT.

The CDR3 nucleotides are TGTGCCACCAGCAGAGATGTTGCCGGATACGAGCAGTACTTC. Protein sequence: CATSRDVAGYEQYF. This rearrangement joins TRBV15 to TRBJ2-7; D is unresolved. The germline gives CDR1 LNHNV, CDR2 YYDKDF (reference sequence). V lost 0 bases and J 4 bases, leaving 10 bases between the germline ends. The CDR3 loop spans 14 amino acids.

The V and J genes are TRBV11-2 and TRBJ2-5; 8 nucleotides align to TRBD2. The CDR3 covers 14 residues. V lost 4 bases to trimming and J lost 2 bases; unmatched junction nucleotides: 3. Germline CDR1 reads SGHAT; CDR2 reads FQNNGV. CDR3 nucleotides: TGTGCCAGCAGCTCAGGGACTAGGCAAGAGACCCAGTACTTC. As protein: CASSSGTRQETQYF.

This CDR3 reads CASSQRPGLAGDEQFF. CDR3 DNA: TGCGCCAGCAGCCAGAGGCCAGGACTAGCGGGAGATGAGCAGTTCTTC. V gene TRBV4-3 combines with J gene TRBJ2-1; TRBD2 agrees at 13 bases. CDR1 is LGHNA, CDR2 YSLEER, per germline. The CDR3 length is 16 residues. Germline trimming cut 3 bases from V and 8 bases from J; bases unmatched to any gene: 7.

This clone was picked up a small number of times. V is TRBV27 and J is TRBJ1-5; weak D call: TRBD1 (5 bases). The CDR3 loop spans 12 amino acids. Germline CDR1 MNHEY, CDR2 SMNVEV (reference sequence). V lost 6 bases and J 6 bases, leaving 9 bases between the germline ends. The CDR3 protein is CASSTGGQPQHF. The CDR3 DNA reads TGTGCCAGCAGCACCGGGGGTCAGCCCCAGCATTTT.

The chain carries TRBV18 and TRBJ2-2, with TRBD2 matching 11 bases. V lost 8 bases to trimming and J lost 2 bases; unmatched junction nucleotides: 4. Per germline, CDR1 KGHSH and CDR2 LQKENI. This CDR3 spans 15 amino acids. CDR3 region: CASATSGRNTGELFF. CDR3 nucleotides: TGTGCCAGCGCCACTAGCGGGAGAAACACCGGGGAGCTGTTTTTT. Drawing the rest from reference TRBV18 and TRBJ2-2, the complete variable domain is NAGVMQNPRHLVRRRGQEARLRCSPMKGHSHVYWYRQLPEEGLKFMVYLQKENIIDESGMPKERFSAEFPKEGPSILRIQQVVRGDSAAYFCASATSGRNTGELFFGEGSRLTVL.

The sample holds a few counts of this clone. The genes are TRBV27 and TRBJ2-6; D ambiguous. This CDR3 has 15 residues. The germline CDR1 and CDR2 sequences are MNHEY and SMNVEV (reference sequence). V lost 2 bases, J lost 2 bases, and 7 bases lay in between. DNA for the CDR3: TGTGCCAGCAGTTTAGCTCTACCTGGGGCCAACGTCCTGACTTTC. Translated, it gives CASSLALPGANVLTF.

This chain links TRBV10-3 with TRBJ2-7; TRBD2 might be the D (5 bases). Trimming stripped 8 bases from V and 2 bases from J, with 13 bases between. CDR1 is ENHRY, CDR2 SYGVKD, per germline. This CDR3 region has 13 residues. The CDR3 bases are TGTGCCATCGAGGGTAGCAACACCTACGAGCAGTACTTC. As protein: CAIEGSNTYEQYF.

The count of this clone is one. The genes are TRBV11-1 and TRBJ2-7; D call uncertain. The CDR3 length is 11 residues. Germline CDR1 SGHAT, CDR2 FQDESV (reference sequence). V was shortened by 5 bases and J by 3 bases, with 5 bases between the two germline ends. Here the CDR3 DNA reads TGTGCCAGCAGCCAGGTCTACGAGCAGTACTTC. Translated, it gives CASSQVYEQYF.

The CDR3 spells CASSSRAGGNQPQHF. Written as DNA, the CDR3 is TGTGCCAGCAGCTCACGGGCCGGGGGGAATCAGCCCCAGCATTTT. The chain links TRBV11-2 to TRBJ1-5, with a weak D call TRBD1 (5 bases). The CDR3 sequence is 15 residues long. The V and J ends lost 4 bases and 4 bases respectively, with 14 bases between them. Looked up from germline, CDR1 is SGHAT and CDR2 is FQNNGV.

V usage is TRBV2 and J usage is TRBJ1-2; tentatively, D is TRBD1 (5 bases). Germline V gene lookup returns CDR1 SNHLY and CDR2 FYNNEI. The CDR3 is 12 amino acids. The V end was cut by 8 bases, the J end by 4 bases, with 11 bases between. CDR3 nucleotide sequence: TGTGCCAGCGAGGCAGGGAGCTATGGCTACACCTTC. Translating it yields CASEAGSYGYTF.

The chain is built from TRBV15 and TRBJ2-1; no firm D call. The V end was cut by 3 bases, the J end by 12 bases, with 21 bases between. This CDR3 has 15 residues. Per the germline V gene, CDR1 is LNHNV and CDR2 is YYDKDF (reference sequence). CDR3 nucleotide sequence: TGTGCCACCAGCAGGGATTATCTGGGCCAGAGCTCGCAGTTCTTC. It translates to CATSRDYLGQSSQFF. Together with reference TRBV15 and TRBJ2-1, the CDR3 gives the full variable domain: DAMVIQNPRYQVTQFGKPVTLSCSQTLNHNVMYWYQQKSSQAPKLLFHYYDKDFNNEADTPDNFQSRRPNTSFCFLDIRSPGLGDTAMYLCATSRDYLGQSSQFFGPGTRLTVL.

The rearrangement joins TRBV7-9 to TRBJ2-5; D remains ambiguous. The CDR3 has 13 residues. V dropped 4 bases and J dropped 1 base, with 7 bases sitting between them. Germline CDR1 SEHNR, CDR2 FQNEAQ (reference sequence). CDR3 protein: CASSSPAQETQYF. For the CDR3, the DNA is TGTGCCAGCAGCTCCCCAGCCCAAGAGACCCAGTACTTC.

This clone came up a few times. The CDR3 coding sequence is TGTGCCAGCAGTTCCGACCAGGGAGACTATGGCTACACCTTC. Protein product: CASSSDQGDYGYTF. This chain links TRBV6-5 with TRBJ1-2; D possibly corresponds to TRBD1 (5 bases). Between the trimmed V and J ends, which lost 4 bases and 3 bases, there was a span of 12 bases. The length of the CDR3 is 14 residues. Germline assignment: CDR1 MNHEY and CDR2 SVGAGI.

The rearrangement uses TRBV5-1 and TRBJ2-5; D is perhaps TRBD1 (6 bases). The CDR3 is 17 amino acids. Germline CDR1 is SGHRS and CDR2 is YFSETQ. With 4 bases removed from V and 5 bases from J, the gap between germline ends came to 24 bases. CDR3 protein: CASSGGLQGAQWETQYF. The DNA for the CDR3 is TGCGCCAGCAGCGGGGGATTACAGGGTGCCCAGTGGGAGACCCAGTACTTC.

This clone was detected only a few times. The chain carries TRBV11-2 and TRBJ2-7, with D possibly matching TRBD2 (6 bases). Germline CDR1 SGHAT, CDR2 FQNNGV. This CDR3 contains 15 residues. Trimming left V 5 bases short and J 2 bases short, with 16 bases between. The CDR3 nucleotides are TGTGCCAGCAGCCCCCGAGCGGGTTCCACCTACGAGCAGTACTTC. This sequence encodes CASSPRAGSTYEQYF.

The chain uses TRBV5-6 and TRBJ1-1; D is perhaps TRBD1 (6 bases). Germline V gene lookup returns CDR1 SGHDT and CDR2 YYEEEE. This CDR3 comprises 14 residues. The V gene lost 7 bases and the J gene lost 2 bases, with 15 bases spanning the gap. The CDR3 region has the DNA TGTGCCAGCCGGGACACCACCGAAAACACTGAAGCTTTCTTT. Its protein product is CASRDTTENTEAFF.

The J gene is TRBJ2-7, the V gene TRBV12-2. TRBV12-2 constitutes a pseudogene. CDR3 length: 14 residues. CDR3 region: CASRVVVGVAGQYF. The CDR3 nucleotides are TGTGCAAGTCGCGTAGTGGTGGGGGTGGCCGGGCAGTACTTC.

The gene calls are TRBV5-4 and TRBJ2-2; 10 nucleotides line up with TRBD1. The germline V gene encodes CDR1 SGHNT and CDR2 YYREEE (reference sequence). The CDR3 length is 15 residues. V dropped 1 base and J dropped 5; count of bases not matched to a gene: 2. The CDR3 sequence is CASSLWTGGTGELFF. The CDR3 DNA reads TGTGCCAGCAGCTTGTGGACAGGGGGTACCGGGGAGCTGTTTTTT.

The table lists this clone with a few counts. The chain joins TRBV27 to TRBJ1-1, with no clear D. The CDR3 spans 15 residues. Trimming left V 4 bases short and J 5 bases short, with 17 bases between. Germline V gene lookup returns CDR1 MNHEY and CDR2 SMNVEV (reference sequence). The CDR3 is CASSSWAPKRTEAFF. DNA for the CDR3: TGTGCCAGCAGTTCCTGGGCTCCCAAGAGGACTGAAGCTTTCTTT.

The gene calls are TRBV5-6 and TRBJ2-1; D gene ambiguous. V lost 1 base to trimming and J lost 0 bases, with 8 bases between them. This CDR3 spans 15 amino acids. CDR1 is SGHDT and CDR2 is YYEEEE in the germline V gene. The CDR3 spells CASSLRGSSYNEQFF. Written as DNA, the CDR3 is TGTGCCAGCAGCTTGCGCGGCAGCTCCTACAATGAGCAGTTCTTC.

The chain uses TRBV6-4 and TRBJ2-5; no clear D. The CDR3 totals 13 residues. Germline lookup yields CDR1 MRHNA and CDR2 SNTAGT. Trimming removed 4 bases from V and 8 bases from J, with 14 bases in between. The DNA for the CDR3 is TGTGCCAGCAGTGTGGACCAACAAGGAACCCAGTACTTC. This translates into CASSVDQQGTQYF.

The chain uses TRBV28 and TRBJ2-2; TRBD1 agrees at 10 bases. V lost 5 bases and J lost 4; bases outside the gene matches: 4. CDR1 MDHEN and CDR2 SYDVKM come from the germline V gene. The CDR3 consists of 15 residues. The CDR3 loop reads CASSPRDRGTGELFF. The DNA of the CDR3 is TGTGCCAGCAGTCCTCGGGACAGGGGCACCGGGGAGCTGTTTTTT.

V gene TRBV12-1 combines with J gene TRBJ2-5; the table's D call TRBD1 went unverified against the DNA. TRBV12-1 is reported as a pseudogene. The CDR3 has 19 residues. The CDR3 bases are TGTGCCAGCAGCTTTGCTCCTCGGGACAGGGAGCCGTCACAAGAGACCCAGTACTTC. Protein product: CASSFAPRDREPSQETQYF.

This clone was observed once. The chain couples TRBV6-1 to TRBJ2-3; 12 nucleotides agree with TRBD2. This CDR3 has 17 amino acids. The ends lost 1 base at V and 6 bases at J; junction bases unmatched: 8. In germline, CDR1 is MNHNS, CDR2 SASEGT. DNA of the CDR3: TGTGCCAGCAGTGAAGGCCTAGCGGGAGGGAGCCTGGATACGCAGTATTTT. Translated, it gives CASSEGLAGGSLDTQYF.

The chain recombines TRBV6-6 with TRBJ2-7; D remains unclear. Germline loops: CDR1 MNHNY, CDR2 SVGAGI (reference sequence). Trimming cost V 4 bases and J 7 bases, with 8 bases left between them. The CDR3 is 11 amino acids. CDR3: CASSSRSEQYF. The CDR3 DNA sequence: TGTGCCAGCAGTTCCCGTTCGGAGCAGTACTTC.

In its sample, this clone was seen a few times. The V call is TRBV5-4, the J call TRBJ2-5, with 10 bases aligning to TRBD1. After removal of 0 bases from V and 5 bases from J, the junction contained 4 bases not matched to a gene. Per germline, CDR1 SGHNT and CDR2 YYREEE (reference sequence). This CDR3 has 15 residues. The DNA of the CDR3 is TGTGCCAGCAGCTTGGGGACAGGGGGTGATGAGACCCAGTACTTC. Translated, it gives CASSLGTGGDETQYF.

A note on this clone: Compared with germline, one end of the junction differs, possibly owing to a read error. This chain links TRBV27 with TRBJ2-1; no definite D call. The CDR3 consists of 12 residues. Germline-derived CDR1 and CDR2 are MNHEY and SMNVEV (reference sequence). CDR3 loop: CASSSNANAQFF. CDR3 DNA sequence: TGTGCCAGCAGTTCCAACGCCAATGCGCAGTTCTTC.

The sample holds a few counts of this clone. The rearrangement uses TRBV28 and TRBJ1-5; D may be TRBD1 (6 bases). Trimming shortened V by 8 bases and J by 6 bases, and 11 bases separated the two germline ends. There are 12 residues in the CDR3. CDR1 is MDHEN, CDR2 SYDVKM, per germline. CDR3 region: CASAGASQPQHF. CDR3 coding DNA: TGTGCCAGCGCAGGGGCGAGTCAGCCCCAGCATTTT.

This chain uses TRBV7-2 with TRBJ2-1, with TRBD2 as a possible D gene (5 bases). The CDR3 has 12 amino acids. Per the germline V gene, CDR1 is SGHTA and CDR2 is FQGNSA. Trimming cost V 7 bases and J 7 bases, with 11 bases left between them. CDR3 residues: CASNWAGNEQFF. CDR3 bases: TGTGCCAGCAACTGGGCGGGTAATGAGCAGTTCTTC.